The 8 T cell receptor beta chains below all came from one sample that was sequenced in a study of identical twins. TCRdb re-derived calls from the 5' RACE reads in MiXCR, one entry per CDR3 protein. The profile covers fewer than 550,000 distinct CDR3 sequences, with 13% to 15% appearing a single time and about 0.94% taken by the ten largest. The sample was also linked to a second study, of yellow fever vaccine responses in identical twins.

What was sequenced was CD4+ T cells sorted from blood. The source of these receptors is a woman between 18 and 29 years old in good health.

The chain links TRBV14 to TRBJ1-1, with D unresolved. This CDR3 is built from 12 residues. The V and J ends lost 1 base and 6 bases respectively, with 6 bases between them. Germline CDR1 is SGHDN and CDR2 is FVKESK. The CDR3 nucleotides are TGTGCCAGCAGCCAAGTTAGGGCTGAAGCTTTCTTT. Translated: CASSQVRAEAFF.

CDR3: CASSYSGLLGDTQYF. Written as DNA, the CDR3 is TGTGCCAGCAGTTACTCGGGACTACTCGGGGATACGCAGTATTTT. The chain joins TRBV6-5 to TRBJ2-3; 7 bases agree with TRBD2. Looked up from germline, CDR1 is MNHEY and CDR2 is SVGAGI. J was trimmed by 6 bases and V by 0 bases; bases with no gene match: 6. This CDR3 contains 15 residues.

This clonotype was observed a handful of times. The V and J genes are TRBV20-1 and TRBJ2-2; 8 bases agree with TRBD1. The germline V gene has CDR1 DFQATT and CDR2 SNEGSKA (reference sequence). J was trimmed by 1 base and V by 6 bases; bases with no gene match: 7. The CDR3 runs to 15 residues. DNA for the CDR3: TGCAGTGCGCGGTTAGGGACAGGGAACACCGGGGAGCTGTTTTTT. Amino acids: CSARLGTGNTGELFF.

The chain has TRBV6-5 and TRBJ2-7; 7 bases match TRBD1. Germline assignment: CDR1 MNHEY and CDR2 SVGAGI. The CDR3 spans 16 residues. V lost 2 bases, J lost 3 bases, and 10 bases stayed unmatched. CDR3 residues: CASSYRLQGSGYEQYF. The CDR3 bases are TGTGCCAGCAGTTACCGCCTACAGGGGAGTGGCTACGAGCAGTACTTC.

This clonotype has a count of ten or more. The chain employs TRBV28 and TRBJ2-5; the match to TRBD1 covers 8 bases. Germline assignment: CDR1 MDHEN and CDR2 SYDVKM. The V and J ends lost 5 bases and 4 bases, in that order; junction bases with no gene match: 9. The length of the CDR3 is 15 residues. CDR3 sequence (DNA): TGTGCCAGCAGTCTCGGGACAGACAGGGGAGAGACCCAGTACTTC. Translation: CASSLGTDRGETQYF.

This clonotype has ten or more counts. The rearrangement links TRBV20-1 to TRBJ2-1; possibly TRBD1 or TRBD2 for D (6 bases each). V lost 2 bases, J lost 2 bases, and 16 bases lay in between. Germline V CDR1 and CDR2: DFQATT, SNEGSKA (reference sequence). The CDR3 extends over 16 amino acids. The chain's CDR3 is CSARPGASATYNEQFF. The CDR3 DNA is TGCAGTGCTAGACCGGGGGCTAGCGCCACCTACAATGAGCAGTTCTTC.

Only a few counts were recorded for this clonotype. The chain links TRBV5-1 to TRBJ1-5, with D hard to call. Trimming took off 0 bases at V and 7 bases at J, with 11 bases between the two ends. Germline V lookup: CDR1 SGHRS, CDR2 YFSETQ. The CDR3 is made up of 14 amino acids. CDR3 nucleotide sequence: TGCGCCAGCAGCTTGGATGGGCAGGACCAGCCCCAGCATTTT. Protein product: CASSLDGQDQPQHF.

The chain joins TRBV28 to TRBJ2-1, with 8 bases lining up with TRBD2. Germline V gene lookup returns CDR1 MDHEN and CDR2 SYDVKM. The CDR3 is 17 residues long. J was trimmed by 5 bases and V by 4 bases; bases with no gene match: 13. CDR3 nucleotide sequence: TGTGCCAGCAGTTGCCCTCGGGGTAGCGGGATTAACAATGAGCAGTTCTTC. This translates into CASSCPRGSGINNEQFF.